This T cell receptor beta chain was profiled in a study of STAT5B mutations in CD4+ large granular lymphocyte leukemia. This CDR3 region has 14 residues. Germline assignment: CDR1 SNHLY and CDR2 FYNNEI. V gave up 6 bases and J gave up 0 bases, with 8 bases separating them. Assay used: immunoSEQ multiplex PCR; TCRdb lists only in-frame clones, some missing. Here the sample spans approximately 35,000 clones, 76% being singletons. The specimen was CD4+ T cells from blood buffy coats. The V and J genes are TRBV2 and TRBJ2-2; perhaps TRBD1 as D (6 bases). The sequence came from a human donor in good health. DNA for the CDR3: TGTGCCAGCAGACAGGGACCGAACACCGGGGAGCTGTTTTTT. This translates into CASRQGPNTGELFF.